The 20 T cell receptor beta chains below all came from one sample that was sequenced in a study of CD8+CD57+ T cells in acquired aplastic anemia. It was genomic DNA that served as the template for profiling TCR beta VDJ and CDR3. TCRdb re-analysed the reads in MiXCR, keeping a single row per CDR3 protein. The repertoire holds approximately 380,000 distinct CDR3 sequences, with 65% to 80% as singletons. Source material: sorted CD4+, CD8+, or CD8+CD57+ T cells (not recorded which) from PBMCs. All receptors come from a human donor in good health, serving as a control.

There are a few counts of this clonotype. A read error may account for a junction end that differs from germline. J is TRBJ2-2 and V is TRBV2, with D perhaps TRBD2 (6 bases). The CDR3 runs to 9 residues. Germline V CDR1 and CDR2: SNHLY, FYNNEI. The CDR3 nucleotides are TGTGCCAGCAGTGAAGGAGGAGGGTGG. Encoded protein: CASSEGGGW.

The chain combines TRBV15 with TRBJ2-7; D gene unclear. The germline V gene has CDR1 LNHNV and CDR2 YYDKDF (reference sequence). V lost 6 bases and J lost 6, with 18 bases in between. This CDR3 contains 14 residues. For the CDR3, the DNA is TGTGCCACCAGTCGGTCGGCTGATACCTCCGAGCAGTACTTC. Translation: CATSRSADTSEQYF.

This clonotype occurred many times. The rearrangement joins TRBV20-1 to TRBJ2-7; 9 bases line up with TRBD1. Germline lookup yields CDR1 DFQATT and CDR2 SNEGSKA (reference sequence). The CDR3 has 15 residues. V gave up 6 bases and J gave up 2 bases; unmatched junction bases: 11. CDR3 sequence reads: CSAPLTGTGPYEQYF. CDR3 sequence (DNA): TGCAGTGCCCCCCTTACCGGGACAGGGCCCTACGAGCAGTACTTC.

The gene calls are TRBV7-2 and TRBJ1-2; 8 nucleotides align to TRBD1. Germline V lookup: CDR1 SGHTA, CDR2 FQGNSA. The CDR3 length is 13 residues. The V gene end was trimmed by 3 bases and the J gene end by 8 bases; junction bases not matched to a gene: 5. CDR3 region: CASSLRDRPGYTF. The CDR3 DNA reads TGTGCCAGCAGCTTGAGGGACAGGCCCGGCTACACCTTC.

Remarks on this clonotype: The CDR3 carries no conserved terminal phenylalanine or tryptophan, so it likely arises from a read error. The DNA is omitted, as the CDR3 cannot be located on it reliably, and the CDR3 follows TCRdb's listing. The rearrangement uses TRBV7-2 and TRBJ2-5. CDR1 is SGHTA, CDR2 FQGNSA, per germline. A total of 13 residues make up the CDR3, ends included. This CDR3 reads CASSSSAREADTQ.

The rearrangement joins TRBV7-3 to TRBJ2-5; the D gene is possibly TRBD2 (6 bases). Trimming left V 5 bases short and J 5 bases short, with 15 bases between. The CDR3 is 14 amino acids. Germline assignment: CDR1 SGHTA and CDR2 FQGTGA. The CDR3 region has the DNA TGTGCCAGCAGCGCAGGACGGGGGTCGGAGACCCAGTACTTC. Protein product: CASSAGRGSETQYF.

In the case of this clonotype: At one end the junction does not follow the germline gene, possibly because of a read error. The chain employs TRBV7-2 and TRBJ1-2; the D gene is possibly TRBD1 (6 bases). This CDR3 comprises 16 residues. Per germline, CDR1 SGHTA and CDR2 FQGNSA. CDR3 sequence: CASSPGRGATEYVYTF. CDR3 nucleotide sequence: TGTGCCAGCAGCCCGGGCAGGGGAGCCACTGAATATGTCTACACCTTC.

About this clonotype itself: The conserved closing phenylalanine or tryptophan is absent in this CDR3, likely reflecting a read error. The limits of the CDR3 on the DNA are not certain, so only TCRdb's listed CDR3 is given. The chain's CDR3 is CASSLARAQGEQY. This chain links TRBV7-2 with TRBJ1-5; TRBD1 was called by the table and not checked on the DNA. CDR1 SGHTA and CDR2 FQGNSA come from the germline V gene. The CDR3 contains 13 residues when both ends are counted.

CDR3 loop: CASSSGPTAEELFF. In DNA form, the CDR3 reads TGTGCCAGCAGCTCAGGCCCGACCGCCGAGGAGCTGTTTTTT. The chain combines TRBV7-2 with TRBJ2-2; D gene ambiguous. Trimming took off 4 bases at V and 10 bases at J, with 16 bases between the two ends. CDR1 is SGHTA and CDR2 is FQGNSA in the germline V gene. The CDR3 is made up of 14 amino acids.

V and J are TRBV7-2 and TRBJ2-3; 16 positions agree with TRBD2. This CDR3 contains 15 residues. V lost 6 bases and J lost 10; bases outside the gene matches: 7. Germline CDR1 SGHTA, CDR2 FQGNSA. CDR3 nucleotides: TGTGCCAGCAGTAAGGGACTAGCGGGGGGGCAATCGCAGTATTTT. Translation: CASSKGLAGGQSQYF.

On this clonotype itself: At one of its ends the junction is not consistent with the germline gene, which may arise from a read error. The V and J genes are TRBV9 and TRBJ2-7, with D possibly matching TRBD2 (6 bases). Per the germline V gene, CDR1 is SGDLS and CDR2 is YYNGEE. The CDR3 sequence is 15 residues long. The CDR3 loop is CASSVRGMVHDQQYF. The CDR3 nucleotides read TGCGCCAGCAGCGTGCGGGGCATGGTACACGACCAGCAGTACTTC.

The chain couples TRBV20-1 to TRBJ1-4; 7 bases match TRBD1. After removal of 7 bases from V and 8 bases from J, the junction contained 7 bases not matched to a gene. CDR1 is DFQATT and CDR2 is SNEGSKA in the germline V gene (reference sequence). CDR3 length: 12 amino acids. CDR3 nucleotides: TGCAGTGGTACGGACAGGCGAGAAAAACTGTTTTTT. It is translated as CSGTDRREKLFF.

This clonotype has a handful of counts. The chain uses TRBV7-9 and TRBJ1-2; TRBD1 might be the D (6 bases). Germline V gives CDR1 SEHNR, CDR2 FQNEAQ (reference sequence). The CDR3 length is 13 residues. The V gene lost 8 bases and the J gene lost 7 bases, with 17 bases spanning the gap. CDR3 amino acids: CASLRSQGFGYTF. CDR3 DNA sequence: TGTGCCAGCTTGAGGAGCCAGGGGTTTGGCTACACCTTC.

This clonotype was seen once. The CDR3 loop is CSASPGGSSGSVRYEQYF. The CDR3 DNA follows: TGCAGTGCTAGTCCTGGGGGGTCTAGCGGGAGTGTAAGATACGAGCAGTACTTC. The chain is built from TRBV20-1 and TRBJ2-7, with TRBD2 matching over 10 bases. Losses at the gene ends were 3 bases for V and 4 bases for J; bases not matched to a gene: 18. The CDR3 sequence is 18 residues long. Germline values: CDR1 DFQATT, CDR2 SNEGSKA (reference sequence).

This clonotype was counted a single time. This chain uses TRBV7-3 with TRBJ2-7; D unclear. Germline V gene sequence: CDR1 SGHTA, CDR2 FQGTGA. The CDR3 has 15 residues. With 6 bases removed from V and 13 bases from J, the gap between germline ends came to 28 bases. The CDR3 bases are TGTGCCAGCAGTCGAGAGGTAGACAACGCCTACGACTTCTACTTC. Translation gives CASSREVDNAYDFYF.

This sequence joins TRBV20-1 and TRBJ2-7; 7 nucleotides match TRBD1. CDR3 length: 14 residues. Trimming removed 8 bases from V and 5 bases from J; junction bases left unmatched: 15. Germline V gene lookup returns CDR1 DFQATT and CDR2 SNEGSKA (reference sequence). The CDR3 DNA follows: TGCAGTCCGACAGGGCTGAATGAAAAACACGAGCAGTACTTC. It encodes CSPTGLNEKHEQYF.

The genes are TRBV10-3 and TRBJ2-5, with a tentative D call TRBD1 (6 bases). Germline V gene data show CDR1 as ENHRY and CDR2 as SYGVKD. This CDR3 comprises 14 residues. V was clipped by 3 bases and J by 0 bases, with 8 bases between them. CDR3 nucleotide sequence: TGTGCCATCAGTGATTACAGGGACCAAGAGACCCAGTACTTC. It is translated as CAISDYRDQETQYF.

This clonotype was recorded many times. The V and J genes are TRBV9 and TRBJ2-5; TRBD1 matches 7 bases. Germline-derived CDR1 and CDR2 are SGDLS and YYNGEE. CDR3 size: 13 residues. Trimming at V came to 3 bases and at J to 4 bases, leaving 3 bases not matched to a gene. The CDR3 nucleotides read TGTGCCAGCAGCGGAAACAGGGGAGAGACCCAGTACTTC. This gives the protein CASSGNRGETQYF.

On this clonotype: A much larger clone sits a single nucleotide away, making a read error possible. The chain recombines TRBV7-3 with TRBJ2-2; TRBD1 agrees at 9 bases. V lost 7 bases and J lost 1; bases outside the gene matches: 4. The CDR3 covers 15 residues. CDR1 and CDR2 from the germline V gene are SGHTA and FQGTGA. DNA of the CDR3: TGTGCCAGCATGTTGGGACAGGGGAACACCGGGGAGCTGTTTTTT. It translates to CASMLGQGNTGELFF. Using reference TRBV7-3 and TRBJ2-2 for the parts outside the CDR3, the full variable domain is GAGVSQTPSNKVTEKGKYVELRCDPISGHTALYWYRQSLGQGPEFLIYFQGTGAADDSGLPNDRFFAVRPEGSVSTLKIQRTERGDSAVYLCASMLGQGNTGELFFGEGSRLTVL.

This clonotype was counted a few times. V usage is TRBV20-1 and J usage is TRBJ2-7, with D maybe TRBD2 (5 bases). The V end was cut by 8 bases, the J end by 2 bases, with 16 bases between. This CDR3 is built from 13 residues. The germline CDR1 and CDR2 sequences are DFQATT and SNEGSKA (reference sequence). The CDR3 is CSSMWGDTYEQYF. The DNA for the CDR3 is TGCAGTAGCATGTGGGGAGATACCTACGAGCAGTACTTC.